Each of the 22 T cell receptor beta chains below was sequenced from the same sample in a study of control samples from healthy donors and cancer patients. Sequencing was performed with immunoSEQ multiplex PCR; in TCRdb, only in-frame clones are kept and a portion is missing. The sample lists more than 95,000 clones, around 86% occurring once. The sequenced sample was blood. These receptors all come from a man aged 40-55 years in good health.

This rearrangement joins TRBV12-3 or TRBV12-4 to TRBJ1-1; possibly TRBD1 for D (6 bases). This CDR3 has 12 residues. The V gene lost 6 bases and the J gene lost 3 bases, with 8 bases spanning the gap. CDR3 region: CASREGDTEAFF. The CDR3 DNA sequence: TGTGCCAGCAGGGAGGGGGACACTGAAGCTTTCTTT.

The CDR3 bases are TGTGCCAGCAGCCAACAGGCCGGGGGCACAGATACGCAGTATTTT. It translates to CASSQQAGGTDTQYF. V is TRBV7-2 and J is TRBJ2-3; D is tentatively TRBD1 or TRBD2 (5 bases each). The CDR3 covers 15 residues. V lost 5 bases to trimming and J lost 1 base, with 13 bases between them. Germline loops: CDR1 SGHTA, CDR2 FQGNSA.

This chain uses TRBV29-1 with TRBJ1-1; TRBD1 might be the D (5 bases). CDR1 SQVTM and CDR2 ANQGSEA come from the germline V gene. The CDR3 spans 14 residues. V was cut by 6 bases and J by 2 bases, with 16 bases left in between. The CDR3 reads CSVLARGSNTEAFF. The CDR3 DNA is TGCAGCGTGTTAGCTAGGGGATCTAACACTGAAGCTTTCTTT.

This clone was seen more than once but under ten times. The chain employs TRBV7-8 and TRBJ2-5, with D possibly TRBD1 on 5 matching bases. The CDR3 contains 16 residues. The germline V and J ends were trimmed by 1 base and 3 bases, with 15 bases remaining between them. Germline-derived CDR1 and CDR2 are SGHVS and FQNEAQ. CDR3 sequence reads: CASSLGVLGAKETQYF. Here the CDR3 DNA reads TGTGCCAGCAGCTTAGGAGTTCTAGGGGCCAAAGAGACCCAGTACTTC. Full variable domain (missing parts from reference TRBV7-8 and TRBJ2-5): GAGVSQSPRYKVAKRGQDVALRCDPISGHVSLFWYQQALGQGPEFLTYFQNEAQLDKSGLPSDRFFAERPEGSVSTLKIQRTQQEDSAVYLCASSLGVLGAKETQYFGPGTRLLVL.

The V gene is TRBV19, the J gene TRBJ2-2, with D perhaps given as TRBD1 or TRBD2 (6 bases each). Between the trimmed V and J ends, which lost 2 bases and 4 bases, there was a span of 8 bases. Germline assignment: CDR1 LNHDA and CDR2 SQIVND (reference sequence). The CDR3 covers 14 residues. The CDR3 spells CASSIRGATGELFF. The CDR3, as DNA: TGTGCCAGTAGTATAAGGGGGGCCACCGGGGAGCTGTTTTTT.

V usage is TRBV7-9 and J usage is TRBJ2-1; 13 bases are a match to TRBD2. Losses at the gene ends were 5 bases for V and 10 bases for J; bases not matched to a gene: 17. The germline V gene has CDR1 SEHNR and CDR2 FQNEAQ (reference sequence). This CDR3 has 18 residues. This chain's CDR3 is CASSPASGTSGEEEEQFF. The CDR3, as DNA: TGTGCCAGCAGCCCCGCATCTGGGACTAGCGGGGAAGAGGAGGAGCAGTTCTTC.

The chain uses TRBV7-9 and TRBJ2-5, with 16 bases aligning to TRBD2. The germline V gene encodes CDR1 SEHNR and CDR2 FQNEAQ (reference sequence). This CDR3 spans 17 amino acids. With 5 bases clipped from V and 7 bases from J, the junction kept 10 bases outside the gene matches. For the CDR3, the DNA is TGTGCCAGCAGCCGCCTCGGGACTAGCGGGGGGGCTGGGACCCAGTACTTC. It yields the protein CASSRLGTSGGAGTQYF.

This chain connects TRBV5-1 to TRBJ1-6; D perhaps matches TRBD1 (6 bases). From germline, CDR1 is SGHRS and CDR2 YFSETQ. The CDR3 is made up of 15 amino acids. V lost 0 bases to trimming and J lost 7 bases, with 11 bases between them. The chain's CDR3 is CASSLGTGPNSPLHF. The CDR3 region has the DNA TGCGCCAGCAGCTTGGGTACAGGGCCAAATTCACCCCTCCACTTT.

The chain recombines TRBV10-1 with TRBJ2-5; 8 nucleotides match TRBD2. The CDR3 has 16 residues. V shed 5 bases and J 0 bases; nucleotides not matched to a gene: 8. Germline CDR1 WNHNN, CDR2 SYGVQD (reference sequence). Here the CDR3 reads CASSSSGGPYQETQYF. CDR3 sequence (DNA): TGCGCCAGCAGTTCAAGCGGGGGTCCCTACCAAGAGACCCAGTACTTC.

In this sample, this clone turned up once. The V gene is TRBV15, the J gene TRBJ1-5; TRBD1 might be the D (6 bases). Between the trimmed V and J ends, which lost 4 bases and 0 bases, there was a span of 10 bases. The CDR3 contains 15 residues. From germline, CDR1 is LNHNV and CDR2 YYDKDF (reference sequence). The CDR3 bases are TGTGCCACCAGCACCGGAGGGGGTAGCAATCAGCCCCAGCATTTT. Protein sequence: CATSTGGGSNQPQHF. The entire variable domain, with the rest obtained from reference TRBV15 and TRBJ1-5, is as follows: DAMVIQNPRYQVTQFGKPVTLSCSQTLNHNVMYWYQQKSSQAPKLLFHYYDKDFNNEADTPDNFQSRRPNTSFCFLDIRSPGLGDTAMYLCATSTGGGSNQPQHFGDGTRLSIL.

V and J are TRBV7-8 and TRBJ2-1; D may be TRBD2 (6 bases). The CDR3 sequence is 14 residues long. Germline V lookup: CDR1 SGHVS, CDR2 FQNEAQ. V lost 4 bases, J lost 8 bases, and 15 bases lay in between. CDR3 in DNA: TGTGCCAGCAGCTCCCGGGACTCGCGGGATGAGCAGTTCTTC. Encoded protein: CASSSRDSRDEQFF.

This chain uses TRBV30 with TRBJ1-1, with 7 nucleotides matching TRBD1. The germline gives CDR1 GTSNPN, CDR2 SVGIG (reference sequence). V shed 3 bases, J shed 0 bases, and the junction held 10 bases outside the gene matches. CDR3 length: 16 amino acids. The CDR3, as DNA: TGTGCCTGGAGCGCCCCGACAGGGTACATGAACACTGAAGCTTTCTTT. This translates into CAWSAPTGYMNTEAFF. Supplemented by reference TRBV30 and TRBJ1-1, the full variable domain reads SQTIHQWPATLVQPVGSPLSLECTVEGTSNPNLYWYRQAAGRGLQLLFYSVGIGQISSEVPQNLSASRPQDRQFILSSKKLLLSDSGFYLCAWSAPTGYMNTEAFFGQGTRLTVV.

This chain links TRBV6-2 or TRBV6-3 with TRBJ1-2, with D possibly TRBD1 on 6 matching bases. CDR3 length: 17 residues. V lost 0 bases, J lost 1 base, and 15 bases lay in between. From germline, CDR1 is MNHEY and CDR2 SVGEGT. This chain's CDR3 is CASSYSRSGGHNYGYTF. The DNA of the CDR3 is TGTGCCAGCAGTTACTCGAGGTCCGGGGGCCATAACTATGGCTACACCTTC.

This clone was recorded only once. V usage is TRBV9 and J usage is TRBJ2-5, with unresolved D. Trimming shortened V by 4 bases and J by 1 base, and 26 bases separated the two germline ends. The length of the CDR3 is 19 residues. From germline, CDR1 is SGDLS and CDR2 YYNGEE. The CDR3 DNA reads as TGTGCCAGCAGCTCGCGCAGTGCTCGGTGGTTTTCGCCCCAAGAGACCCAGTACTTC. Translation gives CASSSRSARWFSPQETQYF.

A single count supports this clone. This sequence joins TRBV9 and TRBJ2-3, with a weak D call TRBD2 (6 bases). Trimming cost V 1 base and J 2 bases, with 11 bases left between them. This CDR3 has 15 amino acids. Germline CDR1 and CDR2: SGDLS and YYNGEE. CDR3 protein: CASSVRDLDTDTQYF. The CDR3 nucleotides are TGTGCCAGCAGCGTAAGGGACTTAGACACAGATACGCAGTATTTT.

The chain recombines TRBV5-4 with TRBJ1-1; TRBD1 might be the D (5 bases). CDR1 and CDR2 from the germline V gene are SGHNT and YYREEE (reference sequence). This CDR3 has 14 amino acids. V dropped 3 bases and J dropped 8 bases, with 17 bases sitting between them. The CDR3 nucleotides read TGTGCCAGCAGCTCCGTGGGAGGGGCCAACGAAGCTTTCTTT. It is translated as CASSSVGGANEAFF. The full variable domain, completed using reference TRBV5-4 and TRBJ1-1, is ETGVTQSPTHLIKTRGQQVTLRCSSQSGHNTVSWYQQALGQGPQFIFQYYREEENGRGNFPPRFSGLQFPNYSSELNVNALELDDSALYLCASSSVGGANEAFFGQGTRLTVV.

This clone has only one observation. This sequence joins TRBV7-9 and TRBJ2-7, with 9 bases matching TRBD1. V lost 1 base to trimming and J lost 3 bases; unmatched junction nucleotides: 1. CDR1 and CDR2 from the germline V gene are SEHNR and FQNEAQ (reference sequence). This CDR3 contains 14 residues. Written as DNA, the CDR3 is TGTGCCAGCAGCTTAGGACAGGGGGTCTACGAGCAGTACTTC. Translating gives CASSLGQGVYEQYF.

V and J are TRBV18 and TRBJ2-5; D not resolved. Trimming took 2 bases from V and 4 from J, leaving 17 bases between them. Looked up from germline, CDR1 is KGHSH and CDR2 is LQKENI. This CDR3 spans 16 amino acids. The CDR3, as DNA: TGTGCCAGCTCACCAAATTGGCAGTCGATGGGAGAGACCCAGTACTTC. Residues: CASSPNWQSMGETQYF.

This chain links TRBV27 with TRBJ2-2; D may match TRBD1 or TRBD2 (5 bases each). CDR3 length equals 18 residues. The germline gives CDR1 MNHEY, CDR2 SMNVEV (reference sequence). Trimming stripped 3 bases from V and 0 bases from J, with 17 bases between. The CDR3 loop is CASSLWPPGTSNTGELFF. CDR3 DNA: TGTGCCAGCAGTTTGTGGCCCCCGGGGACCTCGAACACCGGGGAGCTGTTTTTT.

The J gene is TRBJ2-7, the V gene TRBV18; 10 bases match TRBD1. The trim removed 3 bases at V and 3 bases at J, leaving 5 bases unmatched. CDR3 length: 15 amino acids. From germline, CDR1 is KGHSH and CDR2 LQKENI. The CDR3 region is CASSPSRTGGYEQYF. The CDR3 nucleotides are TGTGCCAGCTCACCTTCCCGGACAGGGGGCTACGAGCAGTACTTC. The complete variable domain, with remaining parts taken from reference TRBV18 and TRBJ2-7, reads NAGVMQNPRHLVRRRGQEARLRCSPMKGHSHVYWYRQLPEEGLKFMVYLQKENIIDESGMPKERFSAEFPKEGPSILRIQQVVRGDSAAYFCASSPSRTGGYEQYFGPGTRLTVT.

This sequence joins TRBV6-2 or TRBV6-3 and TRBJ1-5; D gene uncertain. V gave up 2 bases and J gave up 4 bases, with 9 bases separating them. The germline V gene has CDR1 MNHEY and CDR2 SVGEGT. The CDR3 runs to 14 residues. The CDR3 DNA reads TGTGCCAGCAGTTACGTGGCATTTAATCAGCCCCAGCATTTT. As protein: CASSYVAFNQPQHF.

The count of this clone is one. For the CDR3, the DNA is TGTGCCAGCAGTGAAGCCGTGACAGGGTCGATTACAAATAGCAATCAGCCCCAGCATTTT. Translation: CASSEAVTGSITNSNQPQHF. The rearrangement joins TRBV6-1 to TRBJ1-5; 7 bases line up with TRBD1. CDR1 MNHNS and CDR2 SASEGT come from the germline V gene. V shed 0 bases and J 0 bases; nucleotides not matched to a gene: 14. The CDR3 spans 20 residues.